This T cell receptor beta chain stems from a study of CD8 T cells in ankylosing spondylitis. Study-level results: A TCR beta motif of under ten highly homologous variants seemed to mark ankylosing spondylitis blood. A number of the motif variants had already been described in reactive arthritis synovial fluid and blood.

In the case of this clonotype: The antigen is undetermined.

From the 5' RACE reads, TCRdb called clonotypes with MiXCR, one entry per CDR3 protein. The table records roughly 440,000 distinct CDR3 sequences, 17% of them present only once. V gave up 3 bases and J gave up 9 bases, with 8 bases separating them. From germline, CDR1 is SGHTA and CDR2 FQGNSA. The CDR3 is 11 amino acids. The specimen sequenced was blood, either unsorted or a sorted T cell fraction (not recorded which). This TCR came from a male donor with ankylosing spondylitis. V usage is TRBV7-2 and J usage is TRBJ1-1; D gene ambiguous. The chain's CDR3 is CASSFGTQAFF. DNA for the CDR3: TGTGCCAGCAGCTTCGGCACCCAAGCTTTCTTT.